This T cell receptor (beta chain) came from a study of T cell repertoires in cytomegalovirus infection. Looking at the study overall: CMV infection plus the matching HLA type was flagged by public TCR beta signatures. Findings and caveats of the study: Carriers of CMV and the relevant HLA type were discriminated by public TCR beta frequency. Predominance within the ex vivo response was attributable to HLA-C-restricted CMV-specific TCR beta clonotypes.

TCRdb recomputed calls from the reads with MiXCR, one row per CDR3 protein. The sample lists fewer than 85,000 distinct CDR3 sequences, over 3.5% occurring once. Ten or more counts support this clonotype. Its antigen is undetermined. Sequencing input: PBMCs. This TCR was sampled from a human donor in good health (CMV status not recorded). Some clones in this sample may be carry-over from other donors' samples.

The CDR3 DNA is TGTGCCAGCAGTTTAGCGCGGGTAGATGAGCAGTTCTTC. Its translation: CASSLARVDEQFF. The rearrangement links TRBV12-3 or TRBV12-4 to TRBJ2-1, with D maybe TRBD2 (5 bases). This CDR3 spans 13 amino acids. Trimming removed 0 bases at V and 8 bases at J, with 8 bases between.